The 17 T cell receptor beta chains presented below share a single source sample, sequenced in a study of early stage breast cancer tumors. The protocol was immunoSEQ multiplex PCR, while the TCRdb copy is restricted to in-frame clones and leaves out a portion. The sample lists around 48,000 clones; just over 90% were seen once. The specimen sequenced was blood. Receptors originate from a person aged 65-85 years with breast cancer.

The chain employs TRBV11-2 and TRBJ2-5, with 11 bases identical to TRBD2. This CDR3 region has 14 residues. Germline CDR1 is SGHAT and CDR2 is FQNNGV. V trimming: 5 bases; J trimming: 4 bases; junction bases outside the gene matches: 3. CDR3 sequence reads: CASSRLAGRETQYF. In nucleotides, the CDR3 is TGTGCCAGCAGCCGACTAGCGGGGCGAGAGACCCAGTACTTC.

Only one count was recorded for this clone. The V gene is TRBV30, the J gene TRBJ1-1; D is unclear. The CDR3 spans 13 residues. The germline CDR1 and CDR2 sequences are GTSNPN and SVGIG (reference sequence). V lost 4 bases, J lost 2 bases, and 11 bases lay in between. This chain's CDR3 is CAWNEGINTEAFF. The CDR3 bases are TGTGCCTGGAATGAGGGTATTAACACTGAAGCTTTCTTT.

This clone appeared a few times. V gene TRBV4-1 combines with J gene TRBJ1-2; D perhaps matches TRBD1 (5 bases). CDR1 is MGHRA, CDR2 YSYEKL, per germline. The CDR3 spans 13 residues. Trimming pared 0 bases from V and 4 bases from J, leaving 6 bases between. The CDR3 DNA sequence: TGCGCCAGCAGCCAAGAGGGGGGCTATGGCTACACCTTC. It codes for CASSQEGGYGYTF.

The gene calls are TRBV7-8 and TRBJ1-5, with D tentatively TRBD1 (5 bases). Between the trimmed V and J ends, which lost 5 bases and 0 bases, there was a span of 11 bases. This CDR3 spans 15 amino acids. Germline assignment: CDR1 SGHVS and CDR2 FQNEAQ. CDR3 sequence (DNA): TGTGCCAGCAGCCCAGGACATTATAGCAATCAGCCCCAGCATTTT. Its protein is CASSPGHYSNQPQHF. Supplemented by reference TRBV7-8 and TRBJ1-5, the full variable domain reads GAGVSQSPRYKVAKRGQDVALRCDPISGHVSLFWYQQALGQGPEFLTYFQNEAQLDKSGLPSDRFFAERPEGSVSTLKIQRTQQEDSAVYLCASSPGHYSNQPQHFGDGTRLSIL.

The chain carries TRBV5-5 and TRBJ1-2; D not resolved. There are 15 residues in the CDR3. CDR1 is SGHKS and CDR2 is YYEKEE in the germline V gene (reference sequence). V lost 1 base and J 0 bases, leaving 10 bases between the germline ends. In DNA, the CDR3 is TGTGCCAGCAGCTTGATGTCCCTAGCTAACTATGGCTACACCTTC. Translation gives CASSLMSLANYGYTF. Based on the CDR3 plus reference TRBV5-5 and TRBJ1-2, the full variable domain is DAGVTQSPTHLIKTRGQQVTLRCSPISGHKSVSWYQQVLGQGPQFIFQYYEKEERGRGNFPDRFSARQFPNYSSELNVNALLLGDSALYLCASSLMSLANYGYTFGSGTRLTVV.

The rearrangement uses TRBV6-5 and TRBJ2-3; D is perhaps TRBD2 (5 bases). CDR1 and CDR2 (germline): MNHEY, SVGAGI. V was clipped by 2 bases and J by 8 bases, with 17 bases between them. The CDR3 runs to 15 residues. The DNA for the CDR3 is TGTGCCAGCAGTTACAGGTCAGGAACGGCGGGTACGCAGTATTTT. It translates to CASSYRSGTAGTQYF.

The CDR3 loop is CASSGRYEQYF. For the CDR3, the DNA is TGTGCCAGCAGTGGGCGATACGAGCAGTACTTC. The gene calls are TRBV6-5 and TRBJ2-7; D is undetermined. Germline CDR1 MNHEY, CDR2 SVGAGI. Trimming removed 5 bases from V and 4 bases from J, with 6 bases in between. The CDR3 loop spans 11 amino acids.

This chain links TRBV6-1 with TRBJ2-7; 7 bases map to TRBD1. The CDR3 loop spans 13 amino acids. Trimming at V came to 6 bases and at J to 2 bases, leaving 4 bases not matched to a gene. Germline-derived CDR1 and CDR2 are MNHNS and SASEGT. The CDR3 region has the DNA TGTGCCAGCAGCCTGACAGGGACCTACGAGCAGTACTTC. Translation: CASSLTGTYEQYF.

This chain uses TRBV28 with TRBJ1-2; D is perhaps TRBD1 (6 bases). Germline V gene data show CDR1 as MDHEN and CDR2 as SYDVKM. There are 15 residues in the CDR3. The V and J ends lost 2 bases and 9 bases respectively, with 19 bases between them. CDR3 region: CASSLPGQGHRSYTF. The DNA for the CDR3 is TGTGCCAGCAGTTTACCGGGGCAGGGGCATAGGAGCTACACCTTC.

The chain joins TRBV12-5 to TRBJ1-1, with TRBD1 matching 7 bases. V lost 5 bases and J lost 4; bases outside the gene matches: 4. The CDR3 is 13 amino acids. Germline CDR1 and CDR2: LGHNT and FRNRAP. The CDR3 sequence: CASGVTGSTEAFF. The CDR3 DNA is TGTGCTAGTGGTGTGACAGGGAGCACTGAAGCTTTCTTT.

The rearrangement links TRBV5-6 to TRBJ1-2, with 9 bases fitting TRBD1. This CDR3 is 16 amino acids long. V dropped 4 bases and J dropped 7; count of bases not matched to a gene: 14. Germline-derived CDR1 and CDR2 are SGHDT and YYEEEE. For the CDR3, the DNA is TGTGCCAGCAGCGACCCGGGACAGGGTGTATTCCCTGGCTACACCTTC. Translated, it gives CASSDPGQGVFPGYTF. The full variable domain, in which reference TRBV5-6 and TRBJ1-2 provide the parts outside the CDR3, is DAGVTQSPTHLIKTRGQQVTLRCSPKSGHDTVSWYQQALGQGPQFIFQYYEEEERQRGNFPDRFSGHQFPNYSSELNVNALLLGDSALYLCASSDPGQGVFPGYTFGSGTRLTVV.

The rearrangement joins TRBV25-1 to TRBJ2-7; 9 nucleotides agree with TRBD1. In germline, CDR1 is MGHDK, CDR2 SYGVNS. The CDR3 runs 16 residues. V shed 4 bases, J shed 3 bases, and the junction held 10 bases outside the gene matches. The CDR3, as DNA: TGTGCCAGCAGTGGAGGGGCCAGGGACAGGGTCTACGAGCAGTACTTC. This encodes CASSGGARDRVYEQYF.

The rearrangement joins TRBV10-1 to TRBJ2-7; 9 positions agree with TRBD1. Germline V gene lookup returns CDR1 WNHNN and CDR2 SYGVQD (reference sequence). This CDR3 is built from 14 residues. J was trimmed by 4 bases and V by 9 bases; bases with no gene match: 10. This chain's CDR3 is CARPAGQGQYEQYF. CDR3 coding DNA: TGCGCCAGGCCTGCTGGACAGGGGCAATACGAGCAGTACTTC.

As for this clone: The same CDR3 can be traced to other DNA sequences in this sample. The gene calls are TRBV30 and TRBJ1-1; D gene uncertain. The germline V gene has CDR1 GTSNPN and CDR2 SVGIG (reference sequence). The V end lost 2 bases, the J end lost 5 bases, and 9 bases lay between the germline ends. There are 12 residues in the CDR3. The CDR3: CAWSRRGTEAFF. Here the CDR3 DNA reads TGTGCCTGGAGTCGCCGGGGAACTGAAGCTTTCTTT.

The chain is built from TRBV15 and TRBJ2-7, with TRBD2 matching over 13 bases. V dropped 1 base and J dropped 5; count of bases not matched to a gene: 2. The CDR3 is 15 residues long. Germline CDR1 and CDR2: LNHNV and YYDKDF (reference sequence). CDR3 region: CATSRGGTSGDEQYF. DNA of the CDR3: TGTGCCACCAGCAGAGGGGGGACTAGCGGGGACGAGCAGTACTTC.

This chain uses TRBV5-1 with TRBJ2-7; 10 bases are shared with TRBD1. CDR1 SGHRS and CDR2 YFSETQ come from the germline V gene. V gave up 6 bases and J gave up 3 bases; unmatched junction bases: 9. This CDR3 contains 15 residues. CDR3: CASTLTGTGVYEQYF. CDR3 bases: TGCGCCAGCACCCTGACTGGGACAGGGGTCTACGAGCAGTACTTC.

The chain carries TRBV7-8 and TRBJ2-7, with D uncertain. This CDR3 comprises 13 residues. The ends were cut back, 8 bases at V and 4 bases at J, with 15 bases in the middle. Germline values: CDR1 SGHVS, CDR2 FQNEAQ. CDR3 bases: TGTGCCAGCGCCGGCAGGTCCCTATACGAGCAGTACTTC. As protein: CASAGRSLYEQYF. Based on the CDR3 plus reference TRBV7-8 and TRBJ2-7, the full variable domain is GAGVSQSPRYKVAKRGQDVALRCDPISGHVSLFWYQQALGQGPEFLTYFQNEAQLDKSGLPSDRFFAERPEGSVSTLKIQRTQQEDSAVYLCASAGRSLYEQYFGPGTRLTVT.